This T cell receptor beta chain was profiled in a study of T cell changes during pregnancy in multiple sclerosis. The CDR3 spans 15 residues. Germline-derived CDR1 and CDR2 are SGDLS and YYNGEE. The ends were cut back, 1 base at V and 0 bases at J, with 7 bases in the middle. Here immunoSEQ multiplex PCR was the method, and the copy in TCRdb shows in-frame clones only, minus some. Among 25,000 to 35,000 clones listed, 89% were seen once. The clonotype originates from a female donor with multiple sclerosis, enrolled in a pregnancy study. The J gene is TRBJ1-4, the V gene TRBV9; D ambiguous. The material was CD8+ T cells from peripheral blood mononuclear cells, obtained in the second trimester of pregnancy. CDR3 sequence: CASSVRPATNEKLFF. The CDR3 nucleotides read TGTGCCAGCAGCGTACGCCCGGCAACTAATGAAAAACTGTTTTTT.